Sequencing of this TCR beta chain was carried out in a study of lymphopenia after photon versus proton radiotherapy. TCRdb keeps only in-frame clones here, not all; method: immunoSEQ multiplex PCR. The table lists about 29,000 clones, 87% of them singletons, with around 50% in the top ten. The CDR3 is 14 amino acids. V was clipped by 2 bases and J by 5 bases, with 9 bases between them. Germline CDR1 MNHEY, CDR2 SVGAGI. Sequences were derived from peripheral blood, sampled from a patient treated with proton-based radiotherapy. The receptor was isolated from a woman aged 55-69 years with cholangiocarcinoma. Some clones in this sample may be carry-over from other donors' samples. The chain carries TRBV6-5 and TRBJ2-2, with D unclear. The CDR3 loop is CASSYTTETGELFF. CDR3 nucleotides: TGTGCCAGCAGTTACACAACGGAGACCGGGGAGCTGTTTTTT.